In this sample, the clone carrying this T cell receptor beta chain turned up once. This sample was taken from a study of T cell changes during pregnancy in multiple sclerosis. Produced via immunoSEQ multiplex PCR; TCRdb's table is partial and in-frame only. The sample lists approximately 70,000 clones, around 94% occurring once. With V trimmed by 1 base and J by 7 bases, 3 bases remained unmatched. The germline gives CDR1 SGHNT, CDR2 YENEEA. This CDR3 contains 16 residues. This TCR was recovered from a female donor with multiple sclerosis, enrolled in a pregnancy study. The rearrangement links TRBV11-3 to TRBJ2-1; TRBD2 agrees at 14 bases. The material was peripheral blood, obtained in the third trimester of pregnancy. The CDR3 region is CASSLGLAGGWNEQFF. The CDR3, as DNA: TGTGCCAGCAGCTTAGGACTAGCGGGAGGGTGGAATGAGCAGTTCTTC.